The 2 T cell receptor beta chains listed next were all sequenced from one sample in a study of cytomegalovirus exposure and HLA in healthy donors. Primers for the PCR totalled 60 Vbeta and 13 Jbeta. The method was immunoSEQ multiplex PCR; TCRdb's version includes in-frame clones alone and lacks a portion of them. The data hold 250,000 to 350,000 clones, with roughly 80% observed a single time. Sequenced input: PBMCs. These receptors were collected from a girl aged 2 to 9 in good health and CMV-seronegative.

V gene TRBV21-1 combines with J gene TRBJ1-2; the table calls TRBD1, which could not be checked here. TRBV21-1 is classified as a pseudogene. The CDR3 loop spans 13 amino acids. The CDR3 bases are TGTGCCAGCAGCAAAGCCAGGGTGTATGGCTACACCTTC. Amino acid sequence: CASSKARVYGYTF.

This chain uses TRBV10-2 with TRBJ2-5; 8 bases are a match to TRBD1. Germline lookup yields CDR1 WSHSY and CDR2 SAAADI. The CDR3 is made up of 13 amino acids. The junction had 3 bases not matched to a gene; V was cut back by 7 bases and J by 2 bases. The CDR3 loop reads CASKDRGQETQYF. The CDR3 nucleotides are TGCGCCAGCAAAGACAGGGGTCAAGAGACCCAGTACTTC.